This T cell receptor (beta chain) was captured by sequencing in a study of T-cell reconstitution after alpha-beta-depleted transplantation in children (dated by TCRdb to the mid-2010s). Background on the whole study: Using TCR repertoire profiling, the study followed T-cell immune reconstitution in a quantitative way in children after TCRalphabeta/CD19-depleted allogeneic hematopoietic cell transplantation.

The library was prepared using PCR. TCRdb shows the sequencer as Illumina HiSeq 2500. Molecular barcoding was employed in the preparation of TCR libraries, with unique molecular identifiers being used to normalize TCRbeta repertoire quantification. The raw public data were reprocessed by TCRdb itself: fastp quality trimming at Q25, MiXCR clonotype calling, in-frame beta chains only. Every distinct CDR3 protein forms one entry, paired with its most common genes and DNA. The sample records some 300,000 distinct CDR3 sequences, over 9.5% of which are singletons. Around 7.6% of the sample is held by the ten biggest clonotypes. Reading the germline V gene gives CDR1 SGDLS and CDR2 YYNGEE. Trimming removed 4 bases from V and 4 bases from J, leaving 12 bases between the germline ends. The CDR3 covers 14 residues, taking in both the cysteine and the phenylalanine. Kept here is only the CDR3 DNA, which spans 42 bases and is read in frame from base 1.

This clonotype was seen ten or more times. The clone's antigen remains unknown. No base quality information exists; no much larger clone differs at one position. What the authors observed across the whole study: Over the following months the frequencies of hyperexpanded clones went down, and after one year T-cell counts and TCRbeta diversity were mostly credited to newly produced T cells. In some patients, the high TCRbeta diversity seen at day 60 was put down to recipient T cells and intrathymic progenitors that had survived conditioning. Apparently early alphabetaT-cell count recovery about two months after transplant reportedly relied on only several hundred rapidly expanded clones derived from non-depleted graft cells.

Taken with the paper, the label for treatment or condition translates to: allogeneic hematopoietic cell transplantation with graft depleted of TCRalphabeta T cells and CD19 B cells. The transplant recipients were children given TCRalphabeta/CD19-depleted allogeneic hematopoietic cell grafts. The receptor comes from a boy less than two years old with acute myeloid leukemia, due to receive a stem cell transplant. The material was PBMCs, obtained before TCRalphabeta/CD19-depleted stem cell transplant. The V and J segments used are TRBV9 and TRBJ2-4; the D gene remains uncertain. The CDR3 is CASSPLLGKNIQYF. The DNA sequence is TGTGCCAGCAGCCCACTCCTCGGGAAAAACATTCAGTACTTC. Where the CDR3 stops, the reference TRBV9 and TRBJ2-4 genes take over; the full variable domain is DSGVTQTPKHLITATGQRVTLRCSPRSGDLSVYWYQQSLDQGLQFLIQYYNGEERAKGNILERFSAQQFPDLHSELNLSSLELGDSALYFCASSPLLGKNIQYFGAGTRLSVL.